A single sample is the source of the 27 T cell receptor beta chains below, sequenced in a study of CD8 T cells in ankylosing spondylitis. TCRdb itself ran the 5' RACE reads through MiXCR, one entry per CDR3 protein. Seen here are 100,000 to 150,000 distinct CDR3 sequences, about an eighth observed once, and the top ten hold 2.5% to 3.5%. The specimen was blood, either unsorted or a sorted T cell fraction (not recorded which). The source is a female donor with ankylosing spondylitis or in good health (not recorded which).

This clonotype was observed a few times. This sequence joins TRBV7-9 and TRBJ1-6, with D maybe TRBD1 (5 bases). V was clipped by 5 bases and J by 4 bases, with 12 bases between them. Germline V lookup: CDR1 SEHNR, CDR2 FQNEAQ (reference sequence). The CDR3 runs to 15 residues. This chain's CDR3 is CASSPETDYNSPLHF. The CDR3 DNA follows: TGTGCCAGCAGCCCAGAGACAGATTATAATTCACCCCTCCACTTT.

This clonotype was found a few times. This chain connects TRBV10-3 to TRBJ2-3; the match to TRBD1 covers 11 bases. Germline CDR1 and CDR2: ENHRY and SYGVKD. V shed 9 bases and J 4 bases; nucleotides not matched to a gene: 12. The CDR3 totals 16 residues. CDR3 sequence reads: CAISPSPGQGADTQYF. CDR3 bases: TGTGCCATATCCCCCTCCCCGGGACAGGGGGCAGATACGCAGTATTTT.

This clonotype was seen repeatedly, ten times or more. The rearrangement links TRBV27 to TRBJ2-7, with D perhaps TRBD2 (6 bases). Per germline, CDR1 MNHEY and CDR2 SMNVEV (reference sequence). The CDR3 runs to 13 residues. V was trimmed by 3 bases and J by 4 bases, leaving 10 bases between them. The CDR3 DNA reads TGTGCCAGCAGTTTTCGGGAGAATTACGAGCAGTACTTC. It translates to CASSFRENYEQYF.

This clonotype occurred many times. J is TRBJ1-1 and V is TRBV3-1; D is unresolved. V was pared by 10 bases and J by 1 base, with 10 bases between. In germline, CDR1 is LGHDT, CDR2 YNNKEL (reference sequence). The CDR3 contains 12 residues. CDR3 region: CATAMGNTEAFF. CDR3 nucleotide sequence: TGTGCCACCGCGATGGGGAACACTGAAGCTTTCTTT.

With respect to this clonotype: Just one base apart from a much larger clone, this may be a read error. In DNA form, the CDR3 reads TGTGCCAGCAGTCTAACTCGCGGGAGCTACAATGAGCAGTTCTTC. Amino acids: CASSLTRGSYNEQFF. The J gene is TRBJ2-1, the V gene TRBV6-5; 7 bases agree with TRBD2. Germline V gene lookup returns CDR1 MNHEY and CDR2 SVGAGI. Trimming took 5 bases from V and 3 from J; bases not matched to a gene: 7. The CDR3 is 15 residues long.

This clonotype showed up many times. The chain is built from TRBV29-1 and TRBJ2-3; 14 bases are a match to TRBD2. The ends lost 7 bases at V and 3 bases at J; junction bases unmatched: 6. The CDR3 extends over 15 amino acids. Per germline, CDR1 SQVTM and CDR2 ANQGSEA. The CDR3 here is CSAPTSGGATDTQYF. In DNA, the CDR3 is TGCAGCGCCCCGACTAGCGGGGGGGCTACAGATACGCAGTATTTT.

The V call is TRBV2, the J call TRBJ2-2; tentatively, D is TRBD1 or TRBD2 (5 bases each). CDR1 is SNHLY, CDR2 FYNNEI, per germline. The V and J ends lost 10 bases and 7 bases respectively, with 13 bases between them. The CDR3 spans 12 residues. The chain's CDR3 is CATGRGIGELFF. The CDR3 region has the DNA TGTGCCACAGGGAGAGGGATCGGGGAGCTGTTTTTT. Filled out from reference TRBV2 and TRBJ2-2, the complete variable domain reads EPEVTQTPSHQVTQMGQEVILRCVPISNHLYFYWYRQILGQKVEFLVSFYNNEISEKSEIFDDQFSVERPDGSNFTLKIRSTKLEDSAMYFCATGRGIGELFFGEGSRLTVL.

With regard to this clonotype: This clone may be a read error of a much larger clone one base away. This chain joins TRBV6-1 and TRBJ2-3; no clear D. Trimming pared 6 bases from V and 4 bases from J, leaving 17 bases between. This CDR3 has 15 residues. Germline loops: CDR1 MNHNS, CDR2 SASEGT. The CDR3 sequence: CASSAWLGLPDTQYF. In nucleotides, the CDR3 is TGTGCCAGCAGCGCATGGCTGGGCTTACCAGATACGCAGTATTTT.

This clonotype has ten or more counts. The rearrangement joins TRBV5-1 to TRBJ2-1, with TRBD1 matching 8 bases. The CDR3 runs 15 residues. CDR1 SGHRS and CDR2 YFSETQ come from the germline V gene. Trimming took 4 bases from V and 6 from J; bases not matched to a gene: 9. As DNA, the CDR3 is TGCGCCAGCAGCATGGACAGGGTGATCGGCAATGAGCAGTTCTTC. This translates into CASSMDRVIGNEQFF.

The CDR3 spells CASSPTLDRGYYEQYF. The CDR3 DNA sequence: TGTGCCAGCAGTCCTACCCTGGACAGGGGGTACTACGAGCAGTACTTC. The rearrangement joins TRBV6-1 to TRBJ2-7; TRBD1 matches at 10 bases. V was clipped by 5 bases and J by 3 bases; unmatched bases: 10. The CDR3 extends over 16 amino acids. The germline gives CDR1 MNHNS, CDR2 SASEGT.

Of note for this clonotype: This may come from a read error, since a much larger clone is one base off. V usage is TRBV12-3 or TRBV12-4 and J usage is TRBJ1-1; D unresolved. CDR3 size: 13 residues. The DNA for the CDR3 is TGTGCCAGCAGTCAAGACACCTCCAGTGAAACTTTCTTT. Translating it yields CASSQDTSSETFF.

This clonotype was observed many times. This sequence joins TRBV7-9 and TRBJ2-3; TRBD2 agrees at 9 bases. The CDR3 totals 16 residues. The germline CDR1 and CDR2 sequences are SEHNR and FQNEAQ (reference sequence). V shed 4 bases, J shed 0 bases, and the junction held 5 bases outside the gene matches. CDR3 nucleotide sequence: TGTGCCAGCAGCTCCAGACTAGCGGCGAGCACAGATACGCAGTATTTT. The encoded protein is CASSSRLAASTDTQYF.

CDR3 amino acids: CASSSSSSGPYEQYF. CDR3 nucleotide sequence: TGTGCCAGCAGTTCATCTTCTAGCGGGCCCTACGAGCAGTACTTC. V and J are TRBV28 and TRBJ2-7, with 8 bases that match TRBD2. The germline V gene has CDR1 MDHEN and CDR2 SYDVKM. The CDR3 covers 15 residues. V trimming: 4 bases; J trimming: 2 bases; junction bases outside the gene matches: 7.

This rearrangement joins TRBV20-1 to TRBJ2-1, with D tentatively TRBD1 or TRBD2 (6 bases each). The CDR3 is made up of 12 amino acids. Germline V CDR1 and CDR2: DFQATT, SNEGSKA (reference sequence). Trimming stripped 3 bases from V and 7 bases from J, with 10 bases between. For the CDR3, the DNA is TGCAGTGCTAGCTGGGGGGCGAATGAGCAGTTCTTC. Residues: CSASWGANEQFF.

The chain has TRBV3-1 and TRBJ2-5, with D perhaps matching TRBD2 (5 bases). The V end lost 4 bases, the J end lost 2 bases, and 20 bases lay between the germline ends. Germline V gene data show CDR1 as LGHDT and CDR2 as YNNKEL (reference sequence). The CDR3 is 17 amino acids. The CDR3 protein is CASSRAGLATKQETQYF. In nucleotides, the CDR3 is TGTGCCAGCAGCCGAGCCGGCCTAGCCACCAAGCAAGAGACCCAGTACTTC.

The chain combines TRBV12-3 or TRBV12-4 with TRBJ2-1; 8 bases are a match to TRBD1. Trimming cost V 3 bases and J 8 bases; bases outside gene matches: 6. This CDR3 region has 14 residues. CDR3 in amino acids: CASSFRGREHEQFF. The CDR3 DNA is TGTGCCAGCAGTTTCAGGGGGCGCGAACATGAGCAGTTCTTC.

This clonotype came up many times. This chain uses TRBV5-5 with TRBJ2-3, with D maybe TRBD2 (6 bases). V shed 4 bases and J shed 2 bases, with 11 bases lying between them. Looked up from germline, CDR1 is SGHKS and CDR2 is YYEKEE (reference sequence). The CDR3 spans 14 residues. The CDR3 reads CASSPWDFTDTQYF. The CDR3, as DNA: TGTGCCAGCAGCCCCTGGGACTTCACAGATACGCAGTATTTT. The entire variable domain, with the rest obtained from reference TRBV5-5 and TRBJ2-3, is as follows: DAGVTQSPTHLIKTRGQQVTLRCSPISGHKSVSWYQQVLGQGPQFIFQYYEKEERGRGNFPDRFSARQFPNYSSELNVNALLLGDSALYLCASSPWDFTDTQYFGPGTRLTVL.

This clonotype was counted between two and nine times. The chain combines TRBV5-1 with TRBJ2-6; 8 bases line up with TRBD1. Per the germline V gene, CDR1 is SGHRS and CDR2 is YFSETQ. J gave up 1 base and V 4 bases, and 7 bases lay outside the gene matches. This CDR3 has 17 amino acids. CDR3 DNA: TGCGCCAGCAGCCCCGGGACAGGTGCTTCTGGGGCCAACGTCCTGACTTTC. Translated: CASSPGTGASGANVLTF.

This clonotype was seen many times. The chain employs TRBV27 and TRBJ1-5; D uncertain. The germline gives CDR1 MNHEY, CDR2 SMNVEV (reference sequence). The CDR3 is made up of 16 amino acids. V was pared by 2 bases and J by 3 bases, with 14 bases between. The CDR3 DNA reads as TGTGCCAGCAGTTTAGCGGGGTCCAGTCCCAATCAGCCCCAGCATTTT. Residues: CASSLAGSSPNQPQHF.

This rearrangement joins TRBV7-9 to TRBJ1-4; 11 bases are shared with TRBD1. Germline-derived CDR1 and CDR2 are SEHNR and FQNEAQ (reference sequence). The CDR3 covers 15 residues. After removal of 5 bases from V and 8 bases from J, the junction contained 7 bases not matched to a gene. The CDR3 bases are TGTGCCAGCAGCCCCCGGGACAGGGGGGAAGAAAAACTGTTTTTT. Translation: CASSPRDRGEEKLFF.

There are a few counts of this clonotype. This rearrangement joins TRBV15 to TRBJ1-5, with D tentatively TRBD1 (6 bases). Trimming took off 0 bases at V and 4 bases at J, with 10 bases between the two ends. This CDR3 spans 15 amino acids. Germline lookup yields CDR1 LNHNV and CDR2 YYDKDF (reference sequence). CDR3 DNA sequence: TGTGCCACCAGCAGAGATAAGGGGGTAAATCAGCCCCAGCATTTT. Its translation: CATSRDKGVNQPQHF.

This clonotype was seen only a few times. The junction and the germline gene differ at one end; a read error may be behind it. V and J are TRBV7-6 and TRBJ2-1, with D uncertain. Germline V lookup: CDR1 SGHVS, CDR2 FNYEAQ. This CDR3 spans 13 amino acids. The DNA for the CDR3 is TGTGCTAGCAGCCGGACCGTATACAATGAGCAGTTCTTC. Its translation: CASSRTVYNEQFF. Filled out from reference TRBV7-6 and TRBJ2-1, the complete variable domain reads GAGVSQSPRYKVTKRGQDVALRCDPISGHVSLYWYRQALGQGPEFLTYFNYEAQQDKSGLPNDRFSAERPEGSISTLTIQRTEQRDSAMYRCASSRTVYNEQFFGPGTRLTVL.

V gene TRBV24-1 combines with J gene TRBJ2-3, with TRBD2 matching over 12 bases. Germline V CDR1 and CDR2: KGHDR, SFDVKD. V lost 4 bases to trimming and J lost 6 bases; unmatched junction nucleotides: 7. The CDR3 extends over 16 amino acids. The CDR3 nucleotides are TGTGCCACCAGTGAGGCGCTAGCGGGGGGGTCGGATACGCAGTATTTT. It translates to CATSEALAGGSDTQYF.

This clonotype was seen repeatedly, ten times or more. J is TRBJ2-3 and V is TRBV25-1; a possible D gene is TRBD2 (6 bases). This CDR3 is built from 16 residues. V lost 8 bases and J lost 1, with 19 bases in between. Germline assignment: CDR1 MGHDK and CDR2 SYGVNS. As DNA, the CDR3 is TGTGCCAGCTCCCTCGGGTTGGGAGGAGGCACAGATACGCAGTATTTT. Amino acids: CASSLGLGGGTDTQYF.

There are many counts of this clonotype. CDR3 nucleotides: TGCGCCAGCAGCGCCTCTTATGAGCAGTTCTTC. Translated, it gives CASSASYEQFF. The chain is built from TRBV5-1 and TRBJ2-1; D is unresolved. Germline CDR1 SGHRS, CDR2 YFSETQ. V lost 4 bases and J 8 bases, leaving 7 bases between the germline ends. The CDR3 totals 11 residues.

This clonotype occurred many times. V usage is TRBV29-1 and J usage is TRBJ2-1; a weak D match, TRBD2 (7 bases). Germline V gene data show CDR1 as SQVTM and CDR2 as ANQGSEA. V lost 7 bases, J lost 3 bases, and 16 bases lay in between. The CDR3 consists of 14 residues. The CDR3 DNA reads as TGCAGCGGGGCGGGGGCGACTAGCTACAATGAGCAGTTCTTC. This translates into CSGAGATSYNEQFF.

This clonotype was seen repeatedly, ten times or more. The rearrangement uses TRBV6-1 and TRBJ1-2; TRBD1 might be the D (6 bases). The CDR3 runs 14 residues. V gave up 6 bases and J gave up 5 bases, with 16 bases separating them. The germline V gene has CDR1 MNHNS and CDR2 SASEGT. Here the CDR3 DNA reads TGTGCCAGCAGAGAGGGGGGGAGGGAATATGGCTACACCTTC. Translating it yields CASREGGREYGYTF.